The present entry profiles one T cell receptor (beta chain) with its context. Its target antigen remains unknown. Nothing much larger sits one base from this clone, and base qualities are not available. This specimen's time point label, interpreted: baseline before oral tofacitinib. Peripheral blood and lesional scalp punch biopsies were obtained from patients with alopecia areata. After PBMCs were isolated by density centrifugation and stained for CD3, CD4 and CD8, a FACSAria was used to sort CD4+ and CD8+ T cells. The germline V gene provides CDR1 SGHRS and CDR2 YFSETQ. At the junction V is shortened by 4 bases and J by 0 bases; bases outside the gene matches: 5. The CDR3, from cysteine to phenylalanine, totals 15 residues. This entry keeps only the CDR3 DNA: 45 bases, framed from base 1. Library construction relied on the immunoSEQ multiplex PCR assay. RNA was extracted from all samples and reverse transcribed into cDNA, which served as template for TCR sequencing. SuperScript III was used to make first-strand cDNA, primed with a 2:1 mix of oligo-dT and random hexamers. A synthetic immune receptor repertoire was used to measure amplification bias, and any remaining bias was corrected computationally. As for how the authors treated the data: Raw reads were preprocessed for error removal, and CDR3 was defined according to IMGT conventions as running from the conserved cysteine to phenylalanine. To get clonality, Shannon entropy was normalized by log2 of the number of productive unique TCRs and the result was subtracted from 1. Scalp TCRbeta sequences were cross-referenced with sorted blood CD4 and CD8 repertoires so that the CD4 or CD8 identity of scalp clones could be inferred. TCRdb mirrors the immuneACCESS table, restricted to in-frame sequences. Some clones are absent from its copies; in checked studies, under half trace to an unresolved V gene, and the reason for the others is unknown. From that table come the V and J calls and clone size; the DNA was used to work out D and trimming. The sample table holds 200,000 to 250,000 clones, of which around 67% were seen once. Together, the top ten hold 1.2% of the sample.

The data originate from a study of CD8+ T cells in alopecia areata (dated by TCRdb to between 2017 and 2018). Broadly, across the study: The treated patients took part in an open-label pilot trial in which moderate-to-severe alopecia areata was treated with oral tofacitinib at 5 to 10 mg twice daily. Patients stayed on tofacitinib for 6 to 18 months and then had 6 months of follow-up off drug so that delayed response and recurrence could be assessed. immunoSEQ multiplex PCR using 35 Vbeta forward primers and 13 Jbeta reverse primers was used to amplify TCRbeta CDR3 regions. Scalp tissue and sorted CD4+ and CD8+ peripheral blood T cells from patchy and totalis/universalis alopecia areata patients and from healthy controls were covered by human TCRbeta sequencing. Biopsies were taken from tofacitinib-treated patients at baseline and again at 4 and 24 weeks into treatment, and several of those patients also had a later scalp biopsy. Scalp clonality was compared across normal scalp (n=4), patchy alopecia areata scalp (n=8), and alopecia totalis/universalis scalp (n=8). The RNA source kit depended on sample type: the PAXgene miRNA kit for fixed scalp, the miRNeasy kit for PBMCs, and the RNeasy kit for mouse skin. The study used high-throughput TCRbeta sequencing to examine T cell clonal expansion in alopecia areata, in both the C3H/HeJ mouse model and human patients. The research as a whole found: Lesional scalp, especially in alopecia totalis/universalis, showed higher clonality and more expanded CD8+ clones than normal scalp, suggesting antigenic drive. Scalp TCR repertoire analysis is complicated because resident alphabeta T cells in normal human skin are also sequenced, whereas mouse skin is dominated by gammadelta T cells. Compared with mice, TCR sequences shared between patients were less clear, possibly partly because of HLA diversity across the patient population.

The chain is made from TRBV5-1 and TRBJ2-7; 9 nucleotides in the junction match TRBD1. The sample here was CD4+ T cells sorted from blood, taken at week 0. The sequence was collected from a human donor with alopecia areata. The DNA sequence is TGCGCCAGCAGCGTCCGGGACAGGGACTCCTACGAGCAGTACTTC. Its translation reads: CASSVRDRDSYEQYF.